This is a list of T cell receptor beta chains from one sample in a study of blood T cell repertoires in COVID-19. Clones were sequenced by immunoSEQ multiplex PCR, and TCRdb holds only the in-frame ones, with some missing. The table records about 270,000 clones, 75% to 90% of them present only once. The source material was PBMCs or T cells enriched from blood (not recorded which). Receptors originate from a woman under 30 who had recovered from COVID-19. Both conserved end residues are part of each CDR3. A D gene is named only where the DNA matches it firmly. Clone size is not always given. Where it is, it says once, few, many or a class for expanded clones.

D: -; J: TRBJ2-5; size: -; V: TRBV5-6; CDR3: CASSGAGSPETQYF; DNA: TGTGCCAGCAGCGGGGCAGGGTCCCCAGAGACCCAGTACTTC
D: -; J: TRBJ1-1; size: -; V: TRBV19; CDR3: CASKHRVGVNTEAFF; DNA: TGTGCCAGTAAACACAGGGTCGGGGTGAACACTGAAGCTTTCTTT
D: -; J: TRBJ2-1; size: -; V: TRBV9; CDR3: CASSVQGQDEQFF; DNA: TGTGCCAGCAGCGTACAGGGACAAGATGAGCAGTTCTTC
D: -; J: TRBJ1-2; size: -; V: TRBV30; CDR3: CAWKAHALSGSYGYTF; DNA: TGTGCCTGGAAGGCTCACGCGCTAAGTGGGAGCTATGGCTACACCTTC
D: -; J: TRBJ2-3; size: -; V: TRBV5-1; CDR3: CASSLLGGAGTDTQYF; DNA: TGCGCCAGCAGCTTGTTAGGGGGGGCCGGCACAGATACGCAGTATTTT
D: TRBD2; J: TRBJ2-1; size: -; V: TRBV5-1; CDR3: CASTVSGTSGGVYNEQFF; DNA: TGCGCCAGCACCGTTTCCGGGACTAGCGGGGGGGTCTACAATGAGCAGTTCTTC
D: -; J: TRBJ1-1; size: -; V: TRBV11-2; CDR3: CASSLGLGTEAFF; DNA: TGTGCCAGCAGCTTAGGACTGGGCACTGAAGCTTTCTTT
D: TRBD1; J: TRBJ1-1; size: -; V: TRBV5-4; CDR3: CASSLDRGPNTEAFF; DNA: TGTGCCAGCAGCTTGGACAGGGGGCCGAACACTGAAGCTTTCTTT
D: -; J: TRBJ2-5; size: -; V: TRBV5-1; CDR3: CASSLPGEETQYF; DNA: TGCGCCAGCAGCTTGCCGGGGGAAGAGACCCAGTACTTC
D: TRBD1; J: TRBJ1-2; size: -; V: TRBV4-1; CDR3: CASSQGQGNNYGYTF; DNA: TGCGCCAGCAGCCAAGGACAGGGGAATAACTATGGCTACACCTTC
D: TRBD1; J: TRBJ1-6; size: -; V: TRBV9; CDR3: CASSGQGLNSPLHF; DNA: TGTGCCAGCAGCGGACAGGGGCTGAATTCACCCCTCCACTTT
D: TRBD2; J: TRBJ2-5; size: -; V: TRBV6-1; CDR3: CASSARLAGVRETQYF; DNA: TGTGCCAGCAGTGCCCGACTAGCGGGGGTGAGAGAGACCCAGTACTTC
D: TRBD1; J: TRBJ2-7; size: -; V: TRBV3-1/TRBV3-2; CDR3: CASSQVSWTGDEQYF; DNA: TGTGCCAGCAGCCAAGTATCTTGGACAGGGGACGAGCAGTACTTC
D: TRBD1; J: TRBJ1-1; size: -; V: TRBV9; CDR3: CASSVTGANTEAFF; DNA: TGTGCCAGCAGCGTCACAGGGGCCAACACTGAAGCTTTCTTT
D: -; J: TRBJ1-6; size: -; V: TRBV5-1; CDR3: CASSLGVKGDKVFPLHF; DNA: TGCGCCAGCAGCTTGGGGGTAAAAGGGGACAAAGTTTTCCCCCTCCACTTT
D: TRBD2; J: TRBJ2-1; size: -; V: TRBV4-1; CDR3: CASSQGAGGPYNEQFF; DNA: TGCGCCAGCAGCCAGGGGGCGGGGGGACCCTACAATGAGCAGTTCTTC
D: TRBD1; J: TRBJ1-3; size: -; V: TRBV19; CDR3: CASSIRRWGQGTSGNTIYF; DNA: TGTGCCAGTAGTATTCGACGGTGGGGACAGGGAACCTCTGGAAACACCATATATTTT
D: TRBD1; J: TRBJ1-1; size: -; V: TRBV7-7; CDR3: CASSLVAGGETEAFF; DNA: TGTGCTAGCAGCTTAGTGGCAGGGGGAGAAACTGAAGCTTTCTTT
D: -; J: TRBJ2-3; size: -; V: TRBV5-1; CDR3: CASSLVQGTDTQYF; DNA: TGCGCCAGCAGCTTGGTTCAGGGAACAGATACGCAGTATTTT
D: TRBD1; J: TRBJ1-1; size: once; V: TRBV11-2; CDR3: CASSPRQGVNTEAFF; DNA: TGTGCCAGCAGCCCAAGACAGGGCGTGAACACTGAAGCTTTCTTT
D: TRBD1; J: TRBJ1-4; size: -; V: TRBV7-6; CDR3: CASSLAAGTGPNEKLFF; DNA: TGTGCCAGCAGCTTAGCGGCAGGGACAGGCCCTAATGAAAAACTGTTTTTT
D: -; J: TRBJ2-1; size: -; V: TRBV27; CDR3: CASSPLRGEQFF; DNA: TGTGCCAGCAGTCCCCTGCGGGGTGAGCAGTTCTTC
D: TRBD1; J: TRBJ2-1; size: -; V: TRBV7-9; CDR3: CASSLVQTGGSYEQFF; DNA: TGTGCCAGCAGCTTAGTACAGACAGGGGGTTCCTATGAGCAGTTCTTC
D: -; J: TRBJ2-3; size: -; V: TRBV2; CDR3: CASSSGDTQYF; DNA: TGTGCCAGCAGCTCGGGGGATACGCAGTATTTT
D: -; J: TRBJ2-2; size: -; V: TRBV2; CDR3: CASSQFAGSGELFF; DNA: TGTGCCAGCAGCCAATTCGCCGGTTCCGGGGAGCTGTTTTTT
D: -; J: TRBJ1-1; size: -; V: TRBV7-8; CDR3: CASSRLGAWNTEAFF; DNA: TGTGCCAGCAGCCGTTTAGGAGCGTGGAACACTGAAGCTTTCTTT
D: -; J: TRBJ1-1; size: once; V: TRBV19; CDR3: CASSVDLEDTEAFF; DNA: TGTGCCAGTAGTGTTGACTTGGAGGACACTGAAGCTTTCTTT
D: TRBD1; J: TRBJ2-2; size: -; V: TRBV4-1; CDR3: CASSQLPGQGNTGELFF; DNA: TGCGCCAGCAGCCAACTGCCGGGACAGGGGAACACCGGGGAGCTGTTTTTT
D: TRBD1; J: TRBJ2-5; size: -; V: TRBV12-5; CDR3: CASGLGRTGLGETQYF; DNA: TGTGCTAGTGGTCTGGGTCGGACAGGGCTGGGAGAGACCCAGTACTTC
D: -; J: TRBJ2-5; size: -; V: TRBV20-1; CDR3: CSAAVETQYF; DNA: TGCAGTGCTGCGGTAGAGACCCAGTACTTC
D: TRBD2; J: TRBJ2-1; size: -; V: TRBV29-1; CDR3: CSVGVAGGFEPQFF; DNA: TGCAGCGTTGGGGTAGCGGGGGGTTTCGAGCCGCAGTTCTTC
D: -; J: TRBJ1-4; size: -; V: TRBV30; CDR3: CAWNPFRGEKLFF; DNA: TGTGCCTGGAATCCCTTTCGCGGGGAAAAACTGTTTTTT
D: TRBD1; J: TRBJ1-2; size: -; V: TRBV9; CDR3: CASSPPYGTADNYGYTF; DNA: TGTGCCAGCAGCCCACCCTACGGGACAGCAGACAACTATGGCTACACCTTC